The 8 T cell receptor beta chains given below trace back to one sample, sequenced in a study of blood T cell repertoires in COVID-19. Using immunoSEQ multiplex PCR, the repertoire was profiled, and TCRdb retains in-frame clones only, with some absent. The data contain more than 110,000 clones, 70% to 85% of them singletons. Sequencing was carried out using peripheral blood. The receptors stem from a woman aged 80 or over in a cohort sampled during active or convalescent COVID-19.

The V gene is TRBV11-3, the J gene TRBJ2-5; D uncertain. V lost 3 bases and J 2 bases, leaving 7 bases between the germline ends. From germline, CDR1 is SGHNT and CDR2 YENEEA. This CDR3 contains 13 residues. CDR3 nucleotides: TGTGCCAGCAGCTTCACTCGGCAAGAGACCCAGTACTTC. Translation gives CASSFTRQETQYF.

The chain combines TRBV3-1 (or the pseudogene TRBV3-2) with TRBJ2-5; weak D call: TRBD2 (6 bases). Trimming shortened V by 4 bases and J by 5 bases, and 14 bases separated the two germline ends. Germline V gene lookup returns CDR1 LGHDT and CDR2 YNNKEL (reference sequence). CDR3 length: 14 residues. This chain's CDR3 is CASSLGTGRETQYF. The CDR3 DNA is TGTGCCAGCAGCCTGGGTACGGGGAGGGAGACCCAGTACTTC.

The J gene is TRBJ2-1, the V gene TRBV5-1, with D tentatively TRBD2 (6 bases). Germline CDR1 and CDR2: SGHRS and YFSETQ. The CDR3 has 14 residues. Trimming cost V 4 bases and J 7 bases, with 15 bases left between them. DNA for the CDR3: TGCGCCAGCAGCGGCGGGACTGTTGGGAATGAGCAGTTCTTC. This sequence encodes CASSGGTVGNEQFF.

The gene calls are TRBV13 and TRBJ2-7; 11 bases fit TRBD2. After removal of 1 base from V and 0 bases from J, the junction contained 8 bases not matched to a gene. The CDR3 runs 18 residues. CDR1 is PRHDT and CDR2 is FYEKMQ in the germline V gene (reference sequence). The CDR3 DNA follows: TGTGCCAGCAGCTTAGCTAAAGGACTAGCGGGTGGCTCCTACGAGCAGTACTTC. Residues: CASSLAKGLAGGSYEQYF.

The CDR3 DNA reads TGTGCCAGCAGCTACGGACAGGGGGCCATCAATGAGCAGTTCTTC. It is translated as CASSYGQGAINEQFF. V and J are TRBV11-2 and TRBJ2-1, with 11 bases fitting TRBD1. The length of the CDR3 is 15 residues. Germline values: CDR1 SGHAT, CDR2 FQNNGV. Trimming removed 4 bases from V and 6 bases from J; junction bases left unmatched: 5.

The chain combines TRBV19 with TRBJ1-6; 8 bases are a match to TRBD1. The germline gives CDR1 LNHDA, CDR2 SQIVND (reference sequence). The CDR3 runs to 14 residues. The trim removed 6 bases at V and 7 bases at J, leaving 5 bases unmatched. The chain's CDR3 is CASRYRGENSPLHF. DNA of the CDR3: TGTGCCAGTAGATACAGGGGGGAGAATTCACCCCTCCACTTT.

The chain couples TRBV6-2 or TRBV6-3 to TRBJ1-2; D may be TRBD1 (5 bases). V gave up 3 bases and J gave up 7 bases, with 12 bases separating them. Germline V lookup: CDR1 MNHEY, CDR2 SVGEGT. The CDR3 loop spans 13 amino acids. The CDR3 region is CASSYWQGGGYTF. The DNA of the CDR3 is TGTGCCAGCAGTTATTGGCAGGGAGGTGGCTACACCTTC.

DNA of the CDR3: TGTGCCAGCAGTTACGGGACAGCCGTCAGTAGCGGGGAGCTGTTTTTT. Its translation: CASSYGTAVSSGELFF. The chain joins TRBV7-2 to TRBJ2-2, with 7 nucleotides matching TRBD1. After removal of 6 bases from V and 7 bases from J, the junction contained 14 bases not matched to a gene. The CDR3 contains 16 residues. Germline assignment: CDR1 SGHTA and CDR2 FQGNSA. The whole variable domain, remainder taken from reference TRBV7-2 and TRBJ2-2, is GAGVSQSPSNKVTEKGKDVELRCDPISGHTALYWYRQSLGQGLEFLIYFQGNSAPDKSGLPSDRFSAERTGGSVSTLTIQRTQQEDSAVYLCASSYGTAVSSGELFFGEGSRLTVL.